One sample yielded the 2 T cell receptor beta chains listed below, sequenced in a study of radiation and T cells in renal cell carcinoma. Time point indicated: baseline pretreatment blood. Noted treatment: 15 Gy SBRT to primary tumor, nephrectomy 4 weeks later. Sequenced by immunoSEQ multiplex PCR; TCRdb stores in-frame clones only, minus some. The sample carries about 95,000 clones, 75% to 90% recorded once. The sample here was blood, taken from a patient whose treatment included radiotherapy and nephrectomy. These receptors were taken from a man aged 50-60 years with renal cell carcinoma.

Details on this clone: At one end the junction does not follow the germline gene, possibly because of a read error. The chain joins TRBV19 to TRBJ2-6, with D perhaps matching TRBD1 or TRBD2 (5 bases each). The CDR3 is 14 amino acids. Germline CDR1 reads LNHDA; CDR2 reads SQIVND (reference sequence). The CDR3 here is CASMFQGGGNVLTF. The CDR3 DNA reads TGTGCCAGTATGTTTCAGGGTGGGGGCAACGTCCTGACTTTC.

The chain uses TRBV2 and TRBJ2-2, with 7 bases identical to TRBD1. The germline V gene has CDR1 SNHLY and CDR2 FYNNEI. J gave up 5 bases and V 3 bases, and 6 bases lay outside the gene matches. There are 15 residues in the CDR3. This CDR3 reads CASSEPGGGTGELFF. The DNA of the CDR3 is TGTGCCAGCAGTGAGCCAGGGGGTGGGACCGGGGAGCTGTTTTTT.